This T cell receptor beta chain was found in a study of cytomegalovirus exposure and HLA in healthy donors. Study results and limitations: CMV antigen specificity was confirmed in vitro for a few CMV-associated chains. The likely explanation for a cluster of highly shared sequence variants was sequencing artifact.

As for this clone: Its antigen is unknown.

PCR used 60 Vbeta primers and 13 Jbeta primers. As processed by the authors: Approximately 86 million unique TCR beta chains, some 11 million shared, were counted in a later analysis. The table came from immunoSEQ multiplex PCR; TCRdb's copy has only in-frame clones and leaves some out. V, J and clone size derive from that table, while D and trimming were established from the DNA sequence. The sample carries about 150,000 clones, roughly 80% recorded once. Sequenced: PBMCs. This clonotype was obtained from a woman aged 35 to 49 in good health and CMV-seronegative.

The DNA of the CDR3 is TGTGCCAGCAGTCCGTCCTCAGGGGGCAGTTCGTCGGGCTATGGCTACACCTTC. Protein product: CASSPSSGGSSSGYGYTF. The rearrangement joins TRBV28 to TRBJ1-2; TRBD1 aligns across 8 bases. V was pared by 5 bases and J by 4 bases, with 18 bases of the junction left unmatched. This CDR3 region has 18 residues. Per the germline V gene, CDR1 is MDHEN and CDR2 is SYDVKM.